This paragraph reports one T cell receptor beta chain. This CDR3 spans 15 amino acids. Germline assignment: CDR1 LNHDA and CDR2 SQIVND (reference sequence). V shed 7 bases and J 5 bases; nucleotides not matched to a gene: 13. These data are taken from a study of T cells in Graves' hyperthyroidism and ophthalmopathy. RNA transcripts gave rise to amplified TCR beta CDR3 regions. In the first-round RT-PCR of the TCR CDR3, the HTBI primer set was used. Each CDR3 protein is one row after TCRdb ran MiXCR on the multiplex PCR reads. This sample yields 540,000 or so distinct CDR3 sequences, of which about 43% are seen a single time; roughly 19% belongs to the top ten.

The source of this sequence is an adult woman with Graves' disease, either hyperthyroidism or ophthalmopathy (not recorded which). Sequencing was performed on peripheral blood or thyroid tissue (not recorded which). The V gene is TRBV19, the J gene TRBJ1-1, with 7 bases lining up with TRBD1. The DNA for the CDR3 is TGTGCCAGTAACCCAGGGGGGCGCCCGGTTACTGAAGCTTTCTTT. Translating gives CASNPGGRPVTEAFF.